A single sample is the source of the 13 T cell receptor beta chains below, sequenced in a study of CD8 T cells in Susac syndrome. Reverse transcription of about 0.45 to 1 ug RNA was performed with random hexamers. TCRdb independently ran MiXCR on the immunoSEQ multiplex PCR reads; one entry per CDR3 protein. The sample lists around 300,000 distinct CDR3 sequences; about 82% were seen once. The sequenced material came from CD8+ T cells from PBMCs. The receptors originated from a human donor with multiple sclerosis.

This clonotype was picked up one time. The genes are TRBV10-3 and TRBJ2-1; 10 bases map to TRBD2. The CDR3 runs to 17 residues. Per the germline V gene, CDR1 is ENHRY and CDR2 is SYGVKD. Trimming cost V 0 bases and J 3 bases; bases outside gene matches: 5. The CDR3 reads CAISESGLADIYNEQFF. CDR3 sequence (DNA): TGTGCCATCAGTGAGTCAGGACTAGCGGATATCTACAATGAGCAGTTCTTC.

This chain uses TRBV28 with TRBJ2-5; TRBD2 is a possible D gene (5 bases). The CDR3 has 13 amino acids. V was clipped by 3 bases and J by 1 base, with 6 bases between them. Per germline, CDR1 MDHEN and CDR2 SYDVKM. CDR3 sequence (DNA): TGTGCCAGCAGTTTGAGCGGCCAAGAGACCCAGTACTTC. This encodes CASSLSGQETQYF.

J is TRBJ2-2 and V is TRBV6-5; possibly TRBD1 for D (6 bases). The CDR3 is made up of 14 amino acids. Germline assignment: CDR1 MNHEY and CDR2 SVGAGI. The V end was cut by 6 bases, the J end by 1 base, with 9 bases between. In nucleotides, the CDR3 is TGTGCCAGCAGGCCCAGGGGGAACACCGGGGAGCTGTTTTTT. It encodes CASRPRGNTGELFF.

The gene calls are TRBV30 and TRBJ2-2, with D possibly matching TRBD1 (5 bases). CDR3 length: 14 amino acids. Looked up from germline, CDR1 is GTSNPN and CDR2 is SVGIG (reference sequence). V was clipped by 3 bases and J by 1 base, with 9 bases between them. CDR3 loop: CAWRGLLNTGELFF. The CDR3 DNA reads TGTGCCTGGAGGGGGCTCCTGAACACCGGGGAGCTGTTTTTT. Variable domain in full (rest from reference TRBV30 and TRBJ2-2): SQTIHQWPATLVQPVGSPLSLECTVEGTSNPNLYWYRQAAGRGLQLLFYSVGIGQISSEVPQNLSASRPQDRQFILSSKKLLLSDSGFYLCAWRGLLNTGELFFGEGSRLTVL.

The rearrangement uses TRBV19 and TRBJ2-5; TRBD1 aligns across 7 bases. This CDR3 comprises 14 residues. V lost 7 bases to trimming and J lost 5 bases; unmatched junction nucleotides: 10. The germline V gene encodes CDR1 LNHDA and CDR2 SQIVND (reference sequence). The CDR3 reads CASNDRARRETQYF. The CDR3 bases are TGTGCCAGTAATGACAGGGCGAGACGCGAGACCCAGTACTTC.

The sample holds one count of this clonotype. The gene calls are TRBV10-3 and TRBJ2-7; D gene uncertain. CDR3 length: 12 amino acids. Germline V CDR1 and CDR2: ENHRY, SYGVKD. The ends were cut back, 6 bases at V and 4 bases at J, with 10 bases in the middle. The CDR3 region is CAISKATYEQYF. CDR3 DNA: TGTGCCATCAGCAAAGCAACGTACGAGCAGTACTTC.

The chain is built from TRBV27 and TRBJ2-2, with D unclear. The CDR3 spans 16 residues. V was trimmed by 3 bases and J by 0 bases, leaving 11 bases between them. Germline CDR1 is MNHEY and CDR2 is SMNVEV (reference sequence). The CDR3 is CASSLIGVANTGELFF. CDR3 coding DNA: TGTGCCAGCAGTTTGATCGGTGTTGCGAACACCGGGGAGCTGTTTTTT.

V and J are TRBV25-1 and TRBJ2-3; 8 nucleotides agree with TRBD2. The germline V gene encodes CDR1 MGHDK and CDR2 SYGVNS. This CDR3 has 17 amino acids. J gave up 2 bases and V 4 bases, and 11 bases lay outside the gene matches. CDR3 residues: CASSALKTSASTDTQYF. In nucleotides, the CDR3 is TGTGCCAGCAGTGCCCTAAAGACTAGCGCCTCCACAGATACGCAGTATTTT.

V is TRBV4-1 and J is TRBJ2-3; TRBD1 matches 8 bases. CDR1 is MGHRA and CDR2 is YSYEKL in the germline V gene. The CDR3 spans 18 residues. The V and J ends lost 1 base and 1 base, in that order; junction bases with no gene match: 10. In DNA form, the CDR3 reads TGCGCCAGCAGCCAAGTGGACCCCGGACAGGGAGGCACAGATACGCAGTATTTT. The encoded protein is CASSQVDPGQGGTDTQYF.

This clonotype was seen once. This chain links TRBV28 with TRBJ2-3; TRBD2 might be the D (6 bases). The V gene lost 6 bases and the J gene lost 3 bases, with 22 bases spanning the gap. Germline V gene data show CDR1 as MDHEN and CDR2 as SYDVKM. The CDR3 loop spans 17 amino acids. The CDR3 loop is CASSSPPVSGETDTQYF. The CDR3 region has the DNA TGTGCCAGCAGCTCCCCCCCGGTTAGCGGTGAGACAGATACGCAGTATTTT.

This rearrangement joins TRBV11-2 to TRBJ2-1, with D perhaps matching TRBD2 (5 bases). Per the germline V gene, CDR1 is SGHAT and CDR2 is FQNNGV. The length of the CDR3 is 18 residues. Trimming removed 1 base at V and 1 base at J, with 17 bases between. The CDR3 loop is CASSLARVPKRSYNEQFF. In nucleotides, the CDR3 is TGTGCCAGCAGCTTAGCGAGGGTCCCTAAAAGGTCCTACAATGAGCAGTTCTTC.

This clonotype was counted a few times. This chain connects TRBV30 to TRBJ2-7, with 10 bases identical to TRBD1. With V trimmed by 3 bases and J by 3 bases, 8 bases remained unmatched. Germline V CDR1 and CDR2: GTSNPN, SVGIG (reference sequence). The CDR3 has 15 residues. The CDR3 loop reads CAWSAGTGAFYEQYF. In DNA, the CDR3 is TGTGCCTGGAGCGCCGGGACAGGGGCTTTCTACGAGCAGTACTTC.

V is TRBV28 and J is TRBJ2-7; tentatively, D is TRBD1 (6 bases). This CDR3 has 16 amino acids. The germline V gene has CDR1 MDHEN and CDR2 SYDVKM. Trimming removed 1 base at V and 3 bases at J, with 16 bases between. The CDR3 coding sequence is TGTGCCAGCAGTTTATACGCGACAGGTTTTAACTACGAGCAGTACTTC. Encoded protein: CASSLYATGFNYEQYF.